The T cell receptor beta chain described here comes from a study of post-analysis software for immune sequencing data. Study observations and caveats: About five TRBV segments were more frequent in patients than controls; TRBV5-6, TRBV5-1 and TRBV20-1 belonged to this group.

Included in the TCR beta cDNA libraries were unique molecular identifiers. TCRdb processed the PCR reads anew with MiXCR; each CDR3 protein has one entry. The sample shows roughly 540,000 distinct CDR3 sequences, around a third of them seen only once. As for this clonotype: Its specificity is not known.

V gave up 2 bases and J gave up 3 bases, with 11 bases separating them. CDR1 and CDR2 (germline): MDHEN, SYDVKM. CDR3 size: 14 residues. The clonotype comes from a girl between 2 and 17 years old with multiple sclerosis. This chain connects TRBV28 to TRBJ2-7; no firm D call. Sequenced: blood. In nucleotides, the CDR3 is TGTGCCAGCAGTTTACTGCACCGCTACTACGAGCAGTACTTC. This codes for CASSLLHRYYEQYF.